These T cell receptor beta chains were read from a single sample in a study of T cell responses to AZD1222 COVID-19 vaccine. Method: immunoSEQ multiplex PCR; TCRdb's copy keeps in-frame clones and lacks some. The sample has roughly 87,000 clones; 88% are singletons. The input for sequencing was peripheral blood, taken 28 days after the second AZD1222 dose. The receptors were gathered from an adult who received the AZD1222 COVID-19 vaccine. Both conserved end residues are part of each CDR3. D genes are given only for firm matches. Clone size, where shown, is once, few, many, or a class for clones that have expanded.

TRBV28	.	.	TRBJ2-3	TGTGCCAGCAGTCCATGGACGGTCCCTAGCACAGATACGCAGTATTTT	CASSPWTVPSTDTQYF
TRBV11-2	.	.	TRBJ1-2	TGTGCCAGCAGCTTATCGGGAGGACGCTATGGCTACACCTTC	CASSLSGGRYGYTF
TRBV6-5	.	once	TRBJ2-7	TGTGCCAGCCGCTCGGGGGACAGCTCCTACGAGCAGTACTTC	CASRSGDSSYEQYF
TRBV18	.	.	TRBJ1-3	TGTGCCAGCTCACCACGGAGGACGCTGGCAGACACCATATATTTT	CASSPRRTLADTIYF
TRBV7-8	.	.	TRBJ1-2	TGTGCCAGCAGCTTTTCCCCCTATGGGTATGGCTACACCTTC	CASSFSPYGYGYTF
TRBV15	.	.	TRBJ1-5	TGTGCCACCAGCAGAGGCAGGGAGGGGTATCAGCCCCAGCATTTT	CATSRGREGYQPQHF
TRBV5-1	.	once	TRBJ1-6	TGCGCCAGCAGCCCGGAACAGGCCGTTAATTCACCCCTCCACTTT	CASSPEQAVNSPLHF
TRBV7-9	.	.	TRBJ2-5	TGTGCCAGCAGCTTCGCGGGATCTCAAGAGACCCAGTACTTC	CASSFAGSQETQYF
TRBV2	TRBD1	.	TRBJ1-4	TGTGCCAGCAGTGGACCGGGACAGGGGACTAATGAAAAACTGTTTTTT	CASSGPGQGTNEKLFF
TRBV7-2	TRBD2	.	TRBJ2-2	TGTGCCAGCAGCGACCCAGGACTAGCGGGAGTTAACGGGGAGCTGTTTTTT	CASSDPGLAGVNGELFF
TRBV24-1	TRBD1	.	TRBJ2-6	TGTGCCACCAGCGGTCAGGGACAGGGGGCGCTTGGGGCCAACGTCCTGACTTTC	CATSGQGQGALGANVLTF
TRBV30	.	once	TRBJ2-7	TGTGCCTGGAGTCCCACTAGGGATAGCTCCTACGAGCAGTACTTC	CAWSPTRDSSYEQYF
TRBV19	.	.	TRBJ2-1	TGTGCCAGTAAATCCATGGGGCAGGGCAAGTTCTTC	CASKSMGQGKFF
TRBV4-1	TRBD2	.	TRBJ2-1	TGCGCCAGCAGCCAAGAATGGCCTAGCGGGAGCTACAATGAGCAGTTCTTC	CASSQEWPSGSYNEQFF
TRBV11-3	TRBD2	.	TRBJ2-1	TGTGCCAGCAGCTCATCTCTAGCGGGAGAGGGCAATGAGCAGTTCTTC	CASSSSLAGEGNEQFF
TRBV5-1	.	.	TRBJ1-2	TGCGCCAGCAGCTCCCGACAGCCTAACTATGGCTACACCTTC	CASSSRQPNYGYTF
TRBV6-1	TRBD1	.	TRBJ1-6	TGTGCCAGCAGTGAATGGGTAGGGGGCCATTCACCCCTCCACTTT	CASSEWVGGHSPLHF
TRBV6-1	.	.	TRBJ2-7	TGTGCCAGCAGTGAGCGATGGGGGGAGCAGTACTTC	CASSERWGEQYF
TRBV29-1	TRBD2	.	TRBJ2-1	TGCAGCGTTATACTAGCGGGAGGGCCAGGGGAGCAGTTCTTC	CSVILAGGPGEQFF
TRBV4-3	TRBD1	.	TRBJ1-1	TGCGCCAGCAGCCTCGGACAGGGGGGCACTGAAGCTTTCTTT	CASSLGQGGTEAFF
TRBV10-2	.	.	TRBJ1-1	TGCGCCAGCACTTTAGGGGGTGCCAACACTGAAGCTTTCTTT	CASTLGGANTEAFF
TRBV2	.	.	TRBJ2-2	TGTGCCAGCAGTGATGGGGGGTCGAGCACCGGGGAGCTGTTTTTT	CASSDGGSSTGELFF
TRBV18	TRBD2	.	TRBJ2-1	TGTGCCAGCTCACCACCGGGACTAGCAGCAAACTACAATGAGCAGTTCTTC	CASSPPGLAANYNEQFF
TRBV28	.	.	TRBJ1-5	TGTGCCAGCAGTAAAGGGACCGACGGCCGTCAGCCCCAGCATTTT	CASSKGTDGRQPQHF
TRBV7-9	.	.	TRBJ1-1	TGTGCCAGCAGCCCCCAAGGGGACCCGAACACTGAAGCTTTCTTT	CASSPQGDPNTEAFF
TRBV4-2	.	.	TRBJ1-1	TGTGCCAGCAGCCAAACAGGCTTAGCGGCTGAAGCTTTCTTT	CASSQTGLAAEAFF
TRBV11-2	.	.	TRBJ2-7	TGTGCCAGCAGTTTGAGACAGTCCTTCGAGCAGTACTTC	CASSLRQSFEQYF
TRBV29-1	TRBD1	.	TRBJ1-2	TGCAGCGCATCCGGGACAGGGGGCGTCTACACCTTC	CSASGTGGVYTF
TRBV12-2	.	.	TRBJ2-1	TGTGCAAGTCGCTTAGTTCTCTTGCGGAGGGGGATCTACAATGAGCAGTTCTTC	CASRLVLLRRGIYNEQFF
TRBV10-2	TRBD2	.	TRBJ2-7	TGCGCCAGCAGTGAGTTTCTAGCGGGAGCGGGCGAGCAGTACTTC	CASSEFLAGAGEQYF
TRBV19	.	.	TRBJ2-5	TGTGCCAGTACCGACAGGACTGGGGGCCAAGAGACCCAGTACTTC	CASTDRTGGQETQYF
TRBV7-8	.	few	TRBJ1-5	TGTGCCAGCAGCTTAGGCCGAGATCAGCCCCAGCATTTT	CASSLGRDQPQHF
TRBV5-1	.	.	TRBJ2-7	TGCGCCAGCACCCTATCCGGGACACCCTCCGAGGAGCAGTACTTC	CASTLSGTPSEEQYF
TRBV5-1	TRBD1	.	TRBJ2-1	TGCGCCAGCAGCTTAGGGGGCGGTGAGCAGTTCTTC	CASSLGGGEQFF
TRBV4-1	.	.	TRBJ1-1	TGCGCCAGCAGCCAACAAATGAACACTGAAGCTTTCTTT	CASSQQMNTEAFF
TRBV7-9	.	.	TRBJ1-3	TGTGCCAGCAGCTCCAGGGGATCAACTGGAAACACCATATATTTT	CASSSRGSTGNTIYF
TRBV5-1	.	.	TRBJ2-5	TGCGCCAGCAGCGCTCGGGCAGGGTACCAAGAGACCCAGTACTTC	CASSARAGYQETQYF
TRBV7-9	.	.	TRBJ1-4	TGTGCCAGCAGCTTAGCAGGGGGGAATGAAAAACTGTTTTTT	CASSLAGGNEKLFF
TRBV15	TRBD1	.	TRBJ1-4	TGTGCCACCAGCAGCCCCGGGACAGGGAATGAAAAACTGTTTTTT	CATSSPGTGNEKLFF
TRBV13	.	.	TRBJ1-2	TGTGCCAGCAGCTCCGGCTCGGCCGAGGCGAGCTATGGCTACACCTTC	CASSSGSAEASYGYTF
TRBV27	TRBD1	.	TRBJ2-1	TGTGCCAGCAGTTTCTTTAGACAGGGGGGGACCTATTTCTTC	CASSFFRQGGTYFF
TRBV19	.	.	TRBJ2-7	TGTGCCAGTAGTATAGTCAGTGGCGGCTACGAGCAGTACTTC	CASSIVSGGYEQYF
TRBV9	.	.	TRBJ1-6	TGTGCCAGCAGCGCCGACTTGGGGGGCAGTAATTCACCCCTCCACTTT	CASSADLGGSNSPLHF
TRBV3-1/TRBV3-2	.	.	TRBJ2-7	TGTGCCAGCAGCTCAAGATCCTACGAGCAGTACTTC	CASSSRSYEQYF
TRBV5-1	TRBD1	.	TRBJ1-1	TGCGCCAGCAGCTTGGGGGACAGGGGGCATGACACTGAAGCTTTCTTT	CASSLGDRGHDTEAFF
TRBV28	.	.	TRBJ2-1	TGTGCCAGCAGCCCGAGGGGGGATTCGTCCTACAATGAGCAGTTCTTC	CASSPRGDSSYNEQFF
TRBV6-2/TRBV6-3	.	few	TRBJ2-1	TGTGCCAGCAGTTACAACCAACGAGCCTACAATGAGCAGTTCTTC	CASSYNQRAYNEQFF
TRBV5-1	TRBD2	.	TRBJ2-1	TGCGCCAGCAGCTTGGGACTAGCGGGAGGCCCAAGCTCCTACAATGAGCAGTTCTTC	CASSLGLAGGPSSYNEQFF
TRBV27	.	once	TRBJ1-2	TGTGCCAGCAGTCCCACAGGCTACTATGGCTACACCTTC	CASSPTGYYGYTF
TRBV9	TRBD2	.	TRBJ2-1	TGTGCCAGCAGCGTAGAGGGACTAGGATACAATGAGCAGTTCTTC	CASSVEGLGYNEQFF
TRBV30	.	.	TRBJ1-3	TGTGCCTGGAGTGGGTCAGGGGGAAACACCATATATTTT	CAWSGSGGNTIYF
TRBV30	.	once	TRBJ2-1	TGTGCCTGGAGTGTACTAAAGGGGAATGAGCAGTTCTTC	CAWSVLKGNEQFF
TRBV9	TRBD2	.	TRBJ2-3	TGTGCCAGCAGCCTCCGGACTAGCGGGAGGGGCGCAGATACGCAGTATTTT	CASSLRTSGRGADTQYF
TRBV4-1	TRBD2	.	TRBJ2-3	TGCGCCAGCAGCCAAGTCATGCGGGAGGCGCAGTATTTT	CASSQVMREAQYF
TRBV7-2	.	.	TRBJ2-7	TGTGCCAGCAGCTTGGTACCCCACGAGCAGTACTTC	CASSLVPHEQYF
TRBV5-1	.	.	TRBJ2-5	TGCGCCAGCAGGGGGATGAAAGAGACCCAGTACTTC	CASRGMKETQYF
TRBV5-1	.	.	TRBJ1-5	TGCGCCAGCAGCTTGTCCGGCTATCAGCCCCAGCATTTT	CASSLSGYQPQHF